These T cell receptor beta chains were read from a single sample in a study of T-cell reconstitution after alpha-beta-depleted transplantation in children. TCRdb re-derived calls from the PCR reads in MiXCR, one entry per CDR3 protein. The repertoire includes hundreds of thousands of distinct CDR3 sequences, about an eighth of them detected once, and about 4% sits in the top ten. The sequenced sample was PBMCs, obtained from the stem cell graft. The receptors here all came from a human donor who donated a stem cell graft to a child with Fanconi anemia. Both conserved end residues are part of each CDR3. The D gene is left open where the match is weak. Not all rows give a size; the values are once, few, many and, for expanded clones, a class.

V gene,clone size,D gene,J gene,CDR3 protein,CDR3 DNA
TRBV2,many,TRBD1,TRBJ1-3,CASSPALGQGNTIYF,TGTGCCAGCAGTCCTGCGTTGGGACAGGGAAACACCATATATTTT
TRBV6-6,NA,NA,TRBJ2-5,CASTIVNQETQYF,TGTGCCAGCACGATCGTTAACCAAGAGACCCAGTACTTC
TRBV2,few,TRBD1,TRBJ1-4,CASMFDRGNEKLFF,TGTGCCAGCATGTTCGACAGGGGAAATGAAAAACTGTTTTTT
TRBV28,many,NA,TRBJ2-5,CASSLTGLETQYF,TGTGCCAGCAGTTTAACAGGGTTGGAGACCCAGTACTTC
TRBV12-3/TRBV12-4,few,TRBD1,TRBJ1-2,CASSRQGSYYGYTF,TGTGCCAGCAGCCGACAGGGAAGCTACTATGGCTACACCTTC
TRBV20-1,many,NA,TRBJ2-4,CSAPGTLNAKNIQYF,TGCAGTGCTCCCGGGACACTAAACGCCAAAAACATTCAGTACTTC
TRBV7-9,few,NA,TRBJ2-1,CASSLGGDRQFF,TGTGCCAGCAGCTTAGGCGGGGACAGGCAGTTCTTC
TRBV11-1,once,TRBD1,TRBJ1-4,CASSLAWTGNEKLFF,TGTGCCAGCAGCTTAGCGTGGACAGGGAATGAAAAACTGTTTTTT
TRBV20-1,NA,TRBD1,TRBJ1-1,CSAITGTGRTEAFF,TGCAGTGCGATCACCGGGACAGGGAGGACTGAAGCTTTCTTT
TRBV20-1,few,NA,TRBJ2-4,CSASRGGENIQYF,TGCAGTGCCAGCCGGGGAGGTGAAAACATTCAGTACTTC
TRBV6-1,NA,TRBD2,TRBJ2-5,CASSAHIAGAGETQYF,TGTGCCAGCAGTGCCCATATAGCGGGGGCGGGAGAGACCCAGTACTTC
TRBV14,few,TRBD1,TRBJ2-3,CASSQERGPADTQYF,TGTGCCAGCAGCCAAGAGAGGGGGCCCGCAGATACGCAGTATTTT
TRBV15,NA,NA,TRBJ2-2,CATSRGDAGELFF,TGTGCCACCAGCAGAGGGGACGCCGGGGAGCTGTTTTTT
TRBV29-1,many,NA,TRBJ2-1,CSSGSYNEQFF,TGCAGCAGCGGATCTTACAATGAGCAGTTCTTC
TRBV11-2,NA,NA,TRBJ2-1,CASSFASSYNEQFF,TGTGCCAGCAGCTTCGCCAGCTCCTACAATGAGCAGTTCTTC
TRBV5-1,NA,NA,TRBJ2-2,CASSLAGRTTGELFF,TGCGCCAGCAGCTTGGCCGGTCGGACCACCGGGGAGCTGTTTTTT
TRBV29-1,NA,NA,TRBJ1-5,CSAGESSNQPQHF,TGCAGCGCCGGCGAATCTAGCAATCAGCCCCAGCATTTT
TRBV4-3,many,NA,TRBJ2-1,CASSQEERAYNEQFF,TGCGCCAGCAGCCAAGAAGAGAGAGCATACAATGAGCAGTTCTTC
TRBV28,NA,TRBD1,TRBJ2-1,CASSFVTGHEQFF,TGTGCCAGCAGTTTTGTGACAGGGCATGAGCAGTTCTTC
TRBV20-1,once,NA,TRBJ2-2,CSAREQVTGTGELFF,TGCAGTGCTAGAGAACAGGTTACGGGCACCGGGGAGCTGTTTTTT
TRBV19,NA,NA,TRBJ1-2,CASSISRVHGYTF,TGTGCCAGTAGTATCTCCAGGGTGCATGGCTACACCTTC
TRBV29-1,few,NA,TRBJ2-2,CSGETAGELFF,TGCAGCGGTGAGACAGCCGGGGAGCTGTTTTTT
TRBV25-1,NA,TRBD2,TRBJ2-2,CASSEWTSRSGELFF,TGTGCCAGCAGTGAATGGACTAGCAGGTCAGGGGAGCTGTTTTTT
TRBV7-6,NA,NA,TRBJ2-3,CASSLASNADTQYF,TGTGCCAGCAGCTTAGCAAGCAATGCAGATACGCAGTATTTT
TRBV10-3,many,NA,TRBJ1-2,CAISDDLLGYTF,TGTGCCATCAGCGATGACTTGCTTGGCTACACCTTC
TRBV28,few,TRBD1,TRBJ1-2,CATEAGTGSGDYGYTF,TGTGCCACCGAAGCCGGGACAGGGAGCGGAGACTATGGCTACACCTTC
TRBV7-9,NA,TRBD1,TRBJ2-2,CASSSGQGASTGELFF,TGTGCCAGCAGCTCGGGACAGGGGGCAAGCACCGGGGAGCTGTTTTTT
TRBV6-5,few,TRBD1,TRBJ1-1,CASRSTGLLAFF,TGTGCCAGCAGATCGACAGGGTTATTGGCTTTCTTT
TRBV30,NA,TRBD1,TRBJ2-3,CALQGKGTDTQYF,TGTGCCTTACAGGGGAAGGGAACAGATACGCAGTATTTT
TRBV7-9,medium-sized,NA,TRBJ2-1,CASSLGYNEQFF,TGTGCCAGCAGCTTGGGGTACAATGAGCAGTTCTTC
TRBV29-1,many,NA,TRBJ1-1,CSAAGLDTEAFF,TGCAGCGCAGCAGGGTTGGACACTGAAGCTTTCTTT
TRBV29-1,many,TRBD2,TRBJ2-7,CSVVSGGISYEQYF,TGCAGCGTTGTATCGGGGGGGATCTCCTACGAGCAGTACTTC
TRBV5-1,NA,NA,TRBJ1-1,CASSLDGRTERRFF,TGCGCCAGCAGCTTGGATGGCAGAACTGAGCGGAGGTTCTTT
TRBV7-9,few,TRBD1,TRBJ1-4,CASSPGQVGEKLFF,TGTGCCAGCAGCCCGGGACAGGTCGGCGAAAAACTGTTTTTT
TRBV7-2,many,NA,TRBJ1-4,CASSTSGVEEKLFF,TGTGCCAGCAGCACATCAGGGGTAGAGGAAAAACTGTTTTTT
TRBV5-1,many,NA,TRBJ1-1,CASSLWGVNTEAFF,TGCGCCAGCAGCTTGTGGGGTGTGAACACTGAAGCTTTCTTT
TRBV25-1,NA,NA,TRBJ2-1,CASSSNINEQFF,TGTGCCAGCTCCTCCAACATCAATGAGCAGTTCTTC
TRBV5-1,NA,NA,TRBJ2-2,CASRPVSRSNTGELFF,TGCGCCAGCAGGCCCGTCTCGCGGTCGAACACCGGGGAGCTGTTTTTT
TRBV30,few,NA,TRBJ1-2,CACRTGPGNGYTF,TGTGCCTGCCGGACGGGGCCAGGGAATGGCTACACCTTC